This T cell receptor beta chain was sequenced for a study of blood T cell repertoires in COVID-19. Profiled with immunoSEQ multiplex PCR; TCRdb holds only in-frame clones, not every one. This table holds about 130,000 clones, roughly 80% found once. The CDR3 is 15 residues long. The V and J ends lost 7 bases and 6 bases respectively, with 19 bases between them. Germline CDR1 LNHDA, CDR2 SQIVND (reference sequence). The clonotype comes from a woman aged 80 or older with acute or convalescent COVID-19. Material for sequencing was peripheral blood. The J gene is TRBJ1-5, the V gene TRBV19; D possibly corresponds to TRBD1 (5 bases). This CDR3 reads CASTPDRGIGQPQHF. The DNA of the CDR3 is TGTGCCAGTACCCCCGACAGAGGAATAGGTCAGCCCCAGCATTTT.